This TCR beta chain was recorded in a study of cytomegalovirus exposure and HLA in healthy donors. Across the whole study: Earlier sequencing of 150 million to 200 million T cells yielded roughly 120 million unique TCR beta sequences.

This clone was observed a single time. The antigen remains unidentified. At one boundary the junction diverges from the germline segment, which might be a read error. Both 60 Vbeta primers and 13 Jbeta primers went into the PCR. Assay used: immunoSEQ multiplex PCR; TCRdb lists only in-frame clones, some missing. The sample holds roughly 200,000 clones, roughly 85% seen once. The CDR3 is 14 amino acids. Looked up from germline, CDR1 is SEHNR and CDR2 is FQNEAQ (reference sequence). Study findings and constraints: A later analysis linked a missense variant in DCLRE1C to the trimming of TCR beta V and J genes. A likely sequencing artifact accounted for one observed cluster of highly shared sequence variants. Common viral pathogens (according to a later analysis) appeared linked to several of the most significant clusters.

The sequenced material came from PBMCs. V usage is TRBV7-9 and J usage is TRBJ2-1; D perhaps matches TRBD2 (5 bases). The TCR was taken from a woman aged 50 to 60 in good health and CMV-seronegative. The CDR3 DNA reads as TGTTCCAGCAGCTTAAGCGGTAATTACAATGAGCAGTTCTTC. It codes for CSSSLSGNYNEQFF. The full variable domain, completed using reference TRBV7-9 and TRBJ2-1, is DTGVSQNPRHKITKRGQNVTFRCDPISEHNRLYWYRQTLGQGPEFLTYFQNEAQLEKSRLLSDRFSAERPKGSFSTLEIQRTEQGDSAMYLCSSSLSGNYNEQFFGPGTRLTVL.